These T cell receptor beta chains were read from a single sample in a study of T cell repertoires in cytomegalovirus infection. In TCRdb, the reads were re-called with MiXCR into one record per CDR3 protein. Of some 270,000 distinct CDR3 sequences in the sample, over 15% were seen once. Input material: CD8+ T cells from PBMCs. The source of these receptors is a human donor in good health (CMV status not recorded). Some clones in this sample may be carry-over from other donors' samples. CDR3s include the opening cysteine and the closing phenylalanine or tryptophan. Fields, in order: CDR3 DNA, CDR3 protein, D gene, clone size, J gene, V gene. The D gene is left open where the match is weak. Not every row has a clone size; where given, it reads once, few, many or a size class.

TGTGCCAGCAGTTTCCTTCCGGGCAGAATGAGGGTTGCAACTAATGAAAAACTGTTTTTT	CASSFLPGRMRVATNEKLFF	-	-	TRBJ1-4	TRBV28
TGTGCCAGCAAACCTGGACCGAACACTGAAGCTTTCTTT	CASKPGPNTEAFF	-	few	TRBJ1-1	TRBV28
TGCGCCAGCAGCCCGTCGGTTGGGCTTAATTCACCCCTCCACTTT	CASSPSVGLNSPLHF	-	few	TRBJ1-6	TRBV5-1
TGTGCCAGTAGTTTACAGGGGACGAACACTGAAGCTTTCTTT	CASSLQGTNTEAFF	TRBD1	few	TRBJ1-1	TRBV19
TGTGCCAGCAGTCCCGAGGTGACAGGGGGCAGGACTGAAGCTTTCTTT	CASSPEVTGGRTEAFF	TRBD1	many	TRBJ1-1	TRBV6-2/TRBV6-3
TGTGCCAGCAGTTTAAGAGGGGCTATCACAGATACGCAGTATTTT	CASSLRGAITDTQYF	-	-	TRBJ2-3	TRBV12-3/TRBV12-4
TGCAGCGCGATCGAGCTCCTCTATGGCTACACCTTC	CSAIELLYGYTF	-	-	TRBJ1-2	TRBV29-1
TGTGCCAGCAGGGGGCGGGTCAATAAGCAGTTCTTC	CASRGRVNKQFF	-	-	TRBJ2-1	TRBV2
TGTGCCAGCAGTTACTCGCGGTTACGGGGGCGCGGGGAGACCCAGTACTTC	CASSYSRLRGRGETQYF	-	few	TRBJ2-5	TRBV6-5
TGCAGTGCTATAAGGACGGGAGGCCTGGAGACCCAGTACTTC	CSAIRTGGLETQYF	TRBD2	-	TRBJ2-5	TRBV20-1
TGTGCCAGCATGGCGGGGGCGACAGATACGCAGTATTTT	CASMAGATDTQYF	-	-	TRBJ2-3	TRBV2
TGTGCCAGCAGCCTAGACCCCACAGGGGAAAAACTGTTTTTT	CASSLDPTGEKLFF	-	many	TRBJ1-4	TRBV6-1
TGTGCCAGCAGCCCCGTAGGGGGGTCCTACGAGCAGTACTTC	CASSPVGGSYEQYF	-	many	TRBJ2-7	TRBV7-9
TGTGCCAGCAGCGAACCCTTAGCGGGGGGGTATGAGCGGTTCTTC	CASSEPLAGGYERFF	TRBD2	-	TRBJ2-1	TRBV6-5
TGCAGCGTTGAAGATAAGGGGGCAAGGACTGAAGCTTTCTTT	CSVEDKGARTEAFF	TRBD1	-	TRBJ1-1	TRBV29-1
TGTGCCAGCAGCTTGGAGTATAATTCACCCCTCCACTTT	CASSLEYNSPLHF	-	few	TRBJ1-6	TRBV5-6
TGTGCCAGCAGCTTATGGGGGACTAGCGGGGGGGCGGGTGAGCAGTTCTTC	CASSLWGTSGGAGEQFF	TRBD2	many	TRBJ2-1	TRBV7-9
TGTGCCAGCAGCTTTTACGGGGGAGCCACAGATACGCAGTATTTT	CASSFYGGATDTQYF	-	many	TRBJ2-3	TRBV7-9
TGCAGCGTTGAGGGACAGGGAATACTCTATGGCTACACCTTC	CSVEGQGILYGYTF	TRBD1	few	TRBJ1-2	TRBV29-1
TGCAGCGTTGAACACAGGAGGTATGGCTACACCTTC	CSVEHRRYGYTF	-	-	TRBJ1-2	TRBV29-1
TGTGCCAGGAGCACCGGGACAGGCCGCTATGGCTACACCTTC	CARSTGTGRYGYTF	TRBD1	few	TRBJ1-2	TRBV2
TGTGCCAGTGCGGGTGTAAACACCGGGGAGCTGTTTTTT	CASAGVNTGELFF	-	many	TRBJ2-2	TRBV6-5
TGTGCCAGCAGCGGGAACAGGGTCCGTGCGAACACCGGGGAGCTGTTTTTT	CASSGNRVRANTGELFF	-	-	TRBJ2-2	TRBV9
TGTGCCAGCAGCTCGGGACAGGGGGAAAACTATGGCTACACCTTC	CASSSGQGENYGYTF	TRBD1	-	TRBJ1-2	TRBV13
TGTGCCAGCAGCCCCGGGACAGGGGAACCCTACGAGCAGTACTTC	CASSPGTGEPYEQYF	TRBD1	few	TRBJ2-7	TRBV6-5
TGCGCCAGCAGCTTGGTAGGCAGGGTCTACGAGCAGTACTTC	CASSLVGRVYEQYF	-	-	TRBJ2-7	TRBV5-1
TGTGCCAGCAGTTACTCGGAGACGGGTGAGCAGTTCTTC	CASSYSETGEQFF	-	-	TRBJ2-1	TRBV6-2/TRBV6-3
TGCAGTGCTAGAGATTTCGGGACAGTTACGGACTCTGGAAACACCATATATTTT	CSARDFGTVTDSGNTIYF	TRBD1	many	TRBJ1-3	TRBV20-1
TGTGCCAGCAGTTTAGTACAGCGTACCGACAATGAGCAGTTCTTC	CASSLVQRTDNEQFF	-	many	TRBJ2-1	TRBV28
TGTGCCAGCAGCATGACGACAGGTATTTTCTTCGGCTACACCTTC	CASSMTTGIFFGYTF	-	many	TRBJ1-2	TRBV12-3/TRBV12-4
TGTGCCAGCCCCAGGGGGGCGGACACTGAAGCTTTCTTT	CASPRGADTEAFF	TRBD1	-	TRBJ1-1	TRBV2
TGTGCCAGCAGCTTAGCGGGGCAGCCTTACGAGCAGTACTTC	CASSLAGQPYEQYF	-	many	TRBJ2-7	TRBV7-9
TGCAGTGCTAGAGGTGAGACAGGAAGGGTCTCGAATTCACCCCTCCACTTT	CSARGETGRVSNSPLHF	-	-	TRBJ1-6	TRBV20-1
TGTGCCAGTAGGCGGGACACATCCTACGAGCAGTACTTC	CASRRDTSYEQYF	-	many	TRBJ2-7	TRBV19
TGTGCCAGCAGCTTTATTACCGGATCGAACACTGAAGCTTTCTTT	CASSFITGSNTEAFF	-	-	TRBJ1-1	TRBV5-4
TGTGCCAGCAGTCCCCTATCGACCCTCTCTCACCTCCACTTT	CASSPLSTLSHLHF	-	many	TRBJ1-6	TRBV12-3/TRBV12-4
TGTGCCAGCAGCCACCGGACAGGGGGTCGGAATGAGCAGTTCTTC	CASSHRTGGRNEQFF	TRBD1	few	TRBJ2-1	TRBV7-6
TGTGCCACCAGCAGAGAAAAACGGGGGTATAATTCACCCCTCCACTTT	CATSREKRGYNSPLHF	-	-	TRBJ1-6	TRBV15
TGTGCCAGCAGCTTGTCATCTCTAACAGCCGCTATCTACAATGAGCAGTTCTTC	CASSLSSLTAAIYNEQFF	-	many	TRBJ2-1	TRBV7-2
TGTGCCAGCAGCTTCCAATCGGGGGGCGGGGAGACCCAGTACTTC	CASSFQSGGGETQYF	-	many	TRBJ2-5	TRBV7-2
TGTGCCAGCAGTTTACAGGGGGGAAATGAGCAGTTCTTC	CASSLQGGNEQFF	-	-	TRBJ2-1	TRBV28
TGTGCCAGCAGCTTCGTTGCGGCAGATACGCAGTATTTT	CASSFVAADTQYF	-	-	TRBJ2-3	TRBV11-2
TGTGCCAGCAGTAATTGGCAGGTTTTTGGTGAAAAACTGTTTTTT	CASSNWQVFGEKLFF	-	many	TRBJ1-4	TRBV7-2
TGTGCCAGCAGTTTTGGAGGCTTCGCCTACGAGCAGTACTTC	CASSFGGFAYEQYF	-	few	TRBJ2-7	TRBV12-3/TRBV12-4
TGTGCCAGCAGTTACTCGGCAGAAACTAACGAGCAGTACTTC	CASSYSAETNEQYF	-	many	TRBJ2-7	TRBV6-6
TGTGCCAGCAGTGAGGACAGGGCCTACGAGCAGTACTTC	CASSEDRAYEQYF	TRBD1	-	TRBJ2-7	TRBV6-1
TGTGCCAGCAGTTTTGGGGTCTTGGTTGGAAACACCATATATTTT	CASSFGVLVGNTIYF	-	few	TRBJ1-3	TRBV28
TGTGCCAGCAGTCCGCCTCGGCGGGGGGGTTCAGATACGCAGTATTTT	CASSPPRRGGSDTQYF	TRBD2	-	TRBJ2-3	TRBV27
TGCAGTGCTAGAGACCAGACGGTGTTCTATGGCTACACCTTC	CSARDQTVFYGYTF	-	-	TRBJ1-2	TRBV20-1
TGTGCCAGCGGGCGGGCAGATACGCAGTATTTT	CASGRADTQYF	-	many	TRBJ2-3	TRBV7-9
TGTGCCAGCACGGCAGGGTTCTATGGCTACACCTTC	CASTAGFYGYTF	-	many	TRBJ1-2	TRBV28
TGTGCATGGGGAGCTGCTGGGGCCAACGTCCTGACTTTC	CAWGAAGANVLTF	-	-	TRBJ2-6	TRBV28
TGTGCCAGCAGTTTATCTACGGCAGATACGCAGTATTTT	CASSLSTADTQYF	-	-	TRBJ2-3	TRBV27
TGCAGTGCGACTCCAGACGAGGGTTGGACTAGGTACGAGCAGTACTTC	CSATPDEGWTRYEQYF	TRBD2	many	TRBJ2-7	TRBV20-1
TGTGCCAGCAGCTCCCAACTGTCGGCTATTACCGGGGAGCTGTTTTTT	CASSSQLSAITGELFF	-	few	TRBJ2-2	TRBV11-2
TGTGCCAGCAGTTCCGCACAGGGCCTGGAGACCCAGTACTTC	CASSSAQGLETQYF	-	-	TRBJ2-5	TRBV6-5
TGTGCCAGCAGTGCCGAGGGGGGCGGTTTCTCTGGAAACACCATATATTTT	CASSAEGGGFSGNTIYF	-	-	TRBJ1-3	TRBV2
TGCAGTGCTAGAGTGGGGACAGGGCCAAATGAGCAGTTCTTC	CSARVGTGPNEQFF	TRBD1	-	TRBJ2-1	TRBV20-1
TGTGCCAGCAGTTACAAGACAGGGGGTTCCTACGAGCAGTACTTC	CASSYKTGGSYEQYF	TRBD1	many	TRBJ2-7	TRBV6-5
TGTGCCAGCAGCTCAGGAGGGCCGCGTCGACGTGAGCAGTTCTTC	CASSSGGPRRREQFF	-	-	TRBJ2-1	TRBV7-9